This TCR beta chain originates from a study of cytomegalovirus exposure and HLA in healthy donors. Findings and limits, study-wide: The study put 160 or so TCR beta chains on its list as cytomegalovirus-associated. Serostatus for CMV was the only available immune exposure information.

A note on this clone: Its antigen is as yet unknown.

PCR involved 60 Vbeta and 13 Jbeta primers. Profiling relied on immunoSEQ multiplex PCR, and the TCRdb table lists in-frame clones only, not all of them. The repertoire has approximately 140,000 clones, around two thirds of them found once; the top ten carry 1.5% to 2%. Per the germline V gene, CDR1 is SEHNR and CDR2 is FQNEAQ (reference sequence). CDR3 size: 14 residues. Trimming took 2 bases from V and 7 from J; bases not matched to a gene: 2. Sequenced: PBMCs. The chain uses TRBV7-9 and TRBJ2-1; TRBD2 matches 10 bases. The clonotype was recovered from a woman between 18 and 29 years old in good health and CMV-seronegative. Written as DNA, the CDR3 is TGTGCCAGCAGCTTAACTAGCGGGATGAATGAGCAGTTCTTC. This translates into CASSLTSGMNEQFF.